This T cell receptor beta chain was identified in a study of esophageal squamous cell carcinoma under preoperative chemotherapy. Study results and caveats: After paclitaxel-nedaplatin, abundant clones were more likely to contract than amplify.

TCRdb analysed the PCR reads with MiXCR anew, one entry per CDR3 protein. The sample lists approximately 15,000 distinct CDR3 sequences, 60% occurring once. Time point described: before preoperative PTX-NDP chemotherapy. CDR3 length equals 14 residues. J gave up 11 bases and V 6 bases, and 14 bases lay outside the gene matches. As concerns this clonotype: Its matching antigen is unknown.

This chain joins TRBV12-3 or TRBV12-4 and TRBJ2-5; 8 nucleotides line up with TRBD2. This sequence originates from a human donor with esophageal squamous cell carcinoma. The donor label of this sample is uncertain. The sample here was taken from a patient given preoperative chemotherapy. The CDR3 sequence is CASSVASGSYEQYF. The CDR3 DNA follows: TGTGCCAGCAGCGTCGCGAGCGGGAGCTATGAGCAGTACTTC.